One TCR beta chain is described in this entry. Its specificity is unknown. TCRdb processed the reads anew with MiXCR; each CDR3 protein has one entry. The sample has a few hundred thousand distinct CDR3 sequences, about 39% seen once; the top ten hold 40% to 50%. This entry comes from a study of T cell repertoires in cytomegalovirus infection. Study information: Carrying CMV and the relevant HLA type showed in public TCR beta signatures.

Study conclusions and caveats: Ex vivo, HLA-C-restricted CMV-specific TCR beta clonotypes prevailed over the rest of the response.

This CDR3 is 17 amino acids long. Germline V gene lookup returns CDR1 SEHNR and CDR2 FQNEAQ (reference sequence). V dropped 9 bases and J dropped 0 bases, with 18 bases sitting between them. The rearrangement joins TRBV7-9 to TRBJ2-6; D gene ambiguous. Sequences were derived from cultured PBMCs, sampled from culture after CMV antigen stimulation. This clonotype originated in a human donor in good health (CMV status not recorded). Some clones in this sample may be carry-over from other donors' samples. CDR3 sequence reads: CASSYGHTFSGANVLTF. CDR3 sequence (DNA): TGTGCCAGTTCCTATGGCCATACCTTCTCTGGGGCCAACGTCCTGACTTTC.